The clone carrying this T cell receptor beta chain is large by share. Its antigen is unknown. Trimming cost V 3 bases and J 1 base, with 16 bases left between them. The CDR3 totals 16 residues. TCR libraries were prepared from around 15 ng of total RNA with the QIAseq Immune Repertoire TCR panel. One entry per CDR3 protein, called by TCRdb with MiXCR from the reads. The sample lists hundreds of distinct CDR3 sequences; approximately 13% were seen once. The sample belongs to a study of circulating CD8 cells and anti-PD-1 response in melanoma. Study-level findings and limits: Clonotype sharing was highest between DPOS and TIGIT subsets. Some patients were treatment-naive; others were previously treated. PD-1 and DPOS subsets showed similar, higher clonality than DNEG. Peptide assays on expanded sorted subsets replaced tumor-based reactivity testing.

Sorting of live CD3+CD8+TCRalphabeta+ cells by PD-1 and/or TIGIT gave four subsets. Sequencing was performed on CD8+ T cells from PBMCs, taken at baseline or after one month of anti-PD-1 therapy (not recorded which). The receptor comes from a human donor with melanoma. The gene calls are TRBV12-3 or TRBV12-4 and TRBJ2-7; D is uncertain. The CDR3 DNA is TGTGCCAGCAGTTTTAATTTAGAGTTCGGATCCTACGAGCAGTACTTC. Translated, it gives CASSFNLEFGSYEQYF.